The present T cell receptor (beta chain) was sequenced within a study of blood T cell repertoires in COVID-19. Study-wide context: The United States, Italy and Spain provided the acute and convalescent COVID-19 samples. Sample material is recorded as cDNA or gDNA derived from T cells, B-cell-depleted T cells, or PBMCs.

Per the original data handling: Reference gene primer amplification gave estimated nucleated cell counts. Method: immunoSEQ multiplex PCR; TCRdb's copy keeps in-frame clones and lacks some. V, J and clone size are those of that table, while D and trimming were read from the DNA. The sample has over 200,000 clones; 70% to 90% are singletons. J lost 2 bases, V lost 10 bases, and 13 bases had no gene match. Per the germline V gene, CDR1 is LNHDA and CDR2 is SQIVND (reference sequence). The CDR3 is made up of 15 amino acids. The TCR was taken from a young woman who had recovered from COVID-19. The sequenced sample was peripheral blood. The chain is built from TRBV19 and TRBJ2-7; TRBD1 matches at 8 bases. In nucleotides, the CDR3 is TGTGCCACATCCATCCCGGGGACAGGAGCCTACGAGCAGTACTTC. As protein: CATSIPGTGAYEQYF.